The rows below give T cell receptor beta chains drawn from one sample of a study of regulatory T cells in long-lasting Graves disease. TCRdb re-called the multiplex PCR reads with MiXCR, one entry per CDR3 protein. The data show about 400,000 distinct CDR3 sequences, with about 15% seen just once and approximately 7.8% held by the top ten. In addition, the sample was reused for a study of T cells in Graves' hyperthyroidism and ophthalmopathy.

The starting material was peripheral blood mononuclear cells (PBMCs), obtained at new diagnosis, from a patient treated with antithyroid drugs. The source of these receptors is a woman in her thirties or forties with Graves disease. Each CDR3 is given with its conserved first and last residue. The order of the fields is V gene, clone size, J gene, D gene, CDR3 DNA, CDR3 protein. The D gene is left open where the match is weak. Rows give clone size only sometimes, using once, few, many, or a class for an expanded clone.

V gene: TRBV5-1
clone size: many
J gene: TRBJ1-1
D gene: TRBD1
CDR3 DNA: TGCGCCAGCAGCCCCGGGACAGGGGCGGCGAACACTGAAGCTTTCTTT
CDR3 protein: CASSPGTGAANTEAFF

V gene: TRBV3-1
clone size: few
J gene: TRBJ1-5
D gene: NA
CDR3 DNA: TGTGCCAGCAGCCAAGACGGAGGAATAGATCAGCCCCAGCATTTT
CDR3 protein: CASSQDGGIDQPQHF

V gene: TRBV3-1
clone size: NA
J gene: TRBJ1-1
D gene: NA
CDR3 DNA: TGTGCCAGCAGCGACTACAGACGCACTGAAGCTTTCTTT
CDR3 protein: CASSDYRRTEAFF

V gene: TRBV7-9
clone size: few
J gene: TRBJ1-1
D gene: NA
CDR3 DNA: TGTGCCAATGGAGGGGCTGGCACTGAAGCTTTCTTT
CDR3 protein: CANGGAGTEAFF

V gene: TRBV2
clone size: NA
J gene: TRBJ1-1
D gene: NA
CDR3 DNA: TGTGCCAACAGCGTCGAGAGGGAGAACACTGAAGCTTTCTTT
CDR3 protein: CANSVERENTEAFF

V gene: TRBV6-1
clone size: many
J gene: TRBJ1-1
D gene: NA
CDR3 DNA: TGTGCCAGCAGTCAACAACGGGATATGTGGTGGAACACTGAAGCTTTCTTT
CDR3 protein: CASSQQRDMWWNTEAFF

V gene: TRBV7-2
clone size: many
J gene: TRBJ2-2
D gene: NA
CDR3 DNA: TGTGCCAGCAGCTTAGTCCCGGGACATCCTACCGGGGAGCTGTTTTTT
CDR3 protein: CASSLVPGHPTGELFF

V gene: TRBV12-3/TRBV12-4
clone size: many
J gene: TRBJ1-1
D gene: NA
CDR3 DNA: TGTGCCAGCATGGGGGAGAACACTGAAGCTTTCTTT
CDR3 protein: CASMGENTEAFF

V gene: TRBV12-5
clone size: many
J gene: TRBJ2-2
D gene: TRBD1
CDR3 DNA: TGTGCTAGTGGTTTGGTACAGGGGGCTTCGGGGGAGCTGTTTTTT
CDR3 protein: CASGLVQGASGELFF

V gene: TRBV19
clone size: NA
J gene: TRBJ2-1
D gene: TRBD2
CDR3 DNA: TGTGCCAGTAGTATGGGCGCGGGAGAGCTCAATGAGCAGTTCTTC
CDR3 protein: CASSMGAGELNEQFF

V gene: TRBV7-2
clone size: NA
J gene: TRBJ1-1
D gene: NA
CDR3 DNA: TGTGCCAGCAGCTTAAACAGGGTTGGTTATGCTTTCTTT
CDR3 protein: CASSLNRVGYAFF

V gene: TRBV5-6
clone size: NA
J gene: TRBJ2-7
D gene: TRBD1
CDR3 DNA: TGTGCCAGCAGTTCGGCGGACAGGGGGTACTACGAGCAGTACTTC
CDR3 protein: CASSSADRGYYEQYF

V gene: TRBV6-1
clone size: many
J gene: TRBJ2-7
D gene: NA
CDR3 DNA: TGTGCCAGCAGTACTACACAGGCCTGGAGCTCCTACGAGCAGTACTTC
CDR3 protein: CASSTTQAWSSYEQYF

V gene: TRBV10-2
clone size: many
J gene: TRBJ2-7
D gene: TRBD2
CDR3 DNA: TGCGCCAGCAGTTGGGGGCGGGAGGGGACATACGAGCAGTACTTC
CDR3 protein: CASSWGREGTYEQYF

V gene: TRBV11-3
clone size: many
J gene: TRBJ2-7
D gene: NA
CDR3 DNA: TGTGCCAGCAGCTCCCTCAGGGGCTCGAGCTCCTACGAGCAGTACTTC
CDR3 protein: CASSSLRGSSSYEQYF

V gene: TRBV13
clone size: NA
J gene: TRBJ1-2
D gene: NA
CDR3 DNA: TGTGCCAGCAGCTTAGGCCGGAAAGCTAACTATGGCTACACCTTC
CDR3 protein: CASSLGRKANYGYTF

V gene: TRBV6-5
clone size: many
J gene: TRBJ1-5
D gene: NA
CDR3 DNA: TGTGCCAGCAGTTTCGGGGGACATCGGGTCGATCAGCCCCAGCATTTT
CDR3 protein: CASSFGGHRVDQPQHF

V gene: TRBV29-1
clone size: many
J gene: TRBJ2-3
D gene: NA
CDR3 DNA: TGCAGCACCCCCGGGGAGGCTACGCAGTATTTT
CDR3 protein: CSTPGEATQYF

V gene: TRBV28
clone size: many
J gene: TRBJ2-7
D gene: TRBD1
CDR3 DNA: TGTGCCAGCAGTTCGGACAGGGCTGGGCACGAGCAGTACTTC
CDR3 protein: CASSSDRAGHEQYF

V gene: TRBV12-5
clone size: many
J gene: TRBJ2-7
D gene: NA
CDR3 DNA: TGTGCTAGTGGGGACGAAAACTCCTACGAGCAGTACTTC
CDR3 protein: CASGDENSYEQYF

V gene: TRBV2
clone size: many
J gene: TRBJ1-2
D gene: TRBD1
CDR3 DNA: TGTGCCAGCAGTGTTCTCCAGGGGGCGGATGGCTACACCTTC
CDR3 protein: CASSVLQGADGYTF

V gene: TRBV11-2
clone size: many
J gene: TRBJ2-1
D gene: TRBD2
CDR3 DNA: TGTGCCAGCATGATGGGACTAGCGGGAGTTGAGCAGTTCTTC
CDR3 protein: CASMMGLAGVEQFF

V gene: TRBV9
clone size: few
J gene: TRBJ2-7
D gene: NA
CDR3 DNA: TGTGCCAGCAGCGTAGGGGGGGCGACCGAGCAGTACTTC
CDR3 protein: CASSVGGATEQYF

V gene: TRBV3-1
clone size: NA
J gene: TRBJ1-2
D gene: NA
CDR3 DNA: TGTGCCAGCAGCCCCTTCGGACAGAACTATGGCTACACCTTC
CDR3 protein: CASSPFGQNYGYTF

V gene: TRBV20-1
clone size: few
J gene: TRBJ2-7
D gene: TRBD2
CDR3 DNA: TGCAGTGCTGCCCCGAGCGGGATGCACGAGCAGTACTTC
CDR3 protein: CSAAPSGMHEQYF

V gene: TRBV12-3/TRBV12-4
clone size: few
J gene: TRBJ2-1
D gene: TRBD2
CDR3 DNA: TGTGCCAGCAGTTTAACCCCGCATTGGCGGGAGTGGTGGAATGAGCAGTCCTTC
CDR3 protein: CASSLTPHWREWWNEQSF

V gene: TRBV27
clone size: many
J gene: TRBJ2-1
D gene: NA
CDR3 DNA: TGTGCCAGCAGGCCGGGAAACTACAATGAGCAGTTCTTC
CDR3 protein: CASRPGNYNEQFF

V gene: TRBV30
clone size: few
J gene: TRBJ1-4
D gene: NA
CDR3 DNA: TGTGCCTGGAGTCGAGGATTAAATGAAAAACTGTTTTTT
CDR3 protein: CAWSRGLNEKLFF

V gene: TRBV7-9
clone size: many
J gene: TRBJ2-5
D gene: TRBD2
CDR3 DNA: TGTGCCAGCAGCGCTCGGACTAGCACACAAGAGACCCAGTACTTC
CDR3 protein: CASSARTSTQETQYF

V gene: TRBV5-6
clone size: many
J gene: TRBJ1-3
D gene: TRBD1
CDR3 DNA: TGTGCCAGCAGAGCCACGACAGGGGACGGAAACACCATATATTTT
CDR3 protein: CASRATTGDGNTIYF

V gene: TRBV19
clone size: once
J gene: TRBJ2-3
D gene: TRBD2
CDR3 DNA: TGTGCCAGTAGTCCTGGACTAGCGGGAACCGTGGGTACGCAGTATTTT
CDR3 protein: CASSPGLAGTVGTQYF

V gene: TRBV11-3
clone size: many
J gene: TRBJ2-3
D gene: TRBD2
CDR3 DNA: TGTGCCAGCAGCTTAGGCCCGCTAGCGGGAGGTCTGACAGATACGCAGTATTTT
CDR3 protein: CASSLGPLAGGLTDTQYF

V gene: TRBV6-2/TRBV6-3
clone size: few
J gene: TRBJ2-1
D gene: TRBD2
CDR3 DNA: TGTGCCAGCGCGGGAGTCACCGATGAGCAGTTCTTC
CDR3 protein: CASAGVTDEQFF

V gene: TRBV2
clone size: NA
J gene: TRBJ2-6
D gene: TRBD2
CDR3 DNA: TGTGCCACCTTGGTTAGCGGGAGAAATGGGGCCAACGTCCTGACTTTC
CDR3 protein: CATLVSGRNGANVLTF

V gene: TRBV19
clone size: many
J gene: TRBJ2-7
D gene: NA
CDR3 DNA: TGTGCCAGCCTAGGGGGGAGCTCCTACGAGCAGTACTTC
CDR3 protein: CASLGGSSYEQYF

V gene: TRBV2
clone size: many
J gene: TRBJ2-1
D gene: NA
CDR3 DNA: TGTGCCAGCAGTAAAACAGGGGGGGCCAACAATGAGCAGTTCTTC
CDR3 protein: CASSKTGGANNEQFF

V gene: TRBV7-9
clone size: many
J gene: TRBJ1-3
D gene: NA
CDR3 DNA: TGTGCCAGCAGCTCCACATGGGTTGGGGTTGACACCATATATTTT
CDR3 protein: CASSSTWVGVDTIYF